This is a list of T cell receptor beta chains from one sample in a study of T-cell memory formation after mild COVID-19. TCRdb reanalysed the 5' RACE reads using MiXCR and keeps one entry per CDR3 protein. This sample has some 64,000 distinct CDR3 sequences, with 9.3% found just once. The sequenced sample consisted of PBMCs or a T cell subset sorted from them (not recorded which). The receptors derive from a man aged 18-30 years who had mild COVID-19 (a few samples of this study predate the infection). Cell type and time point are not known. Each CDR3 is given with its conserved first and last residue. The D gene is left open where the match is weak. Some rows have no size entry. The others give once, few or many, or a class for an expanded clone.

>TRBD1|TRBJ2-3|few|TRBV7-9
CASSMGQNTDTQYF
TGTGCCAGCAGCATGGGACAGAACACAGATACGCAGTATTTT
>-|TRBJ2-1|few|TRBV30
CAWATQAGNEQFF
TGTGCCTGGGCCACACAGGCGGGTAATGAGCAGTTCTTC
>-|TRBJ2-2|few|TRBV12-3/TRBV12-4
CASSLRSSNGELFF
TGTGCCAGCAGTTTACGGTCTAGCAACGGGGAGCTGTTTTTT
>-|TRBJ2-2|many|TRBV7-2
CASSLVRANTGELFF
TGTGCCAGCAGCTTAGTTCGGGCGAACACCGGGGAGCTGTTTTTT
>TRBD2|TRBJ2-5|-|TRBV5-5
CASSLGLAGAGLQETQYF
TGTGCCAGCAGCTTGGGACTAGCGGGGGCCGGTCTTCAGGAGACCCAGTACTTC
>-|TRBJ2-5|-|TRBV12-3/TRBV12-4
CASSFGQGQETQYF
TGTGCCAGCAGTTTCGGGCAGGGTCAAGAGACCCAGTACTTC
>TRBD2|TRBJ2-5|-|TRBV6-5
CASRLAGGLETQYF
TGTGCCAGCAGGCTGGCGGGGGGGTTAGAGACCCAGTACTTC
>-|TRBJ1-5|-|TRBV20-1
CSASGAQGQPQHF
TGCAGTGCTAGCGGGGCCCAGGGTCAGCCCCAGCATTTT
>TRBD1|TRBJ1-5|-|TRBV28
CASSLWQGGNQPQHF
TGTGCCAGCAGTTTATGGCAGGGGGGCAATCAGCCCCAGCATTTT
>TRBD1|TRBJ1-5|-|TRBV9
CASSATGTANQPQHF
TGTGCCAGCAGCGCAACCGGGACAGCCAATCAGCCCCAGCATTTT
>-|TRBJ1-2|few|TRBV3-1
CASSPYQGIGGYTF
TGTGCCAGCAGCCCCTATCAGGGAATTGGTGGCTACACCTTC
>-|TRBJ2-3|-|TRBV15
CATSTAPGHYTDTQYF
TGTGCCACCAGCACGGCGCCGGGACACTACACAGATACGCAGTATTTT
>-|TRBJ2-3|-|TRBV9
CASSVEGKRTDTQYF
TGTGCCAGCAGCGTAGAAGGGAAACGCACAGATACGCAGTATTTT
>-|TRBJ2-5|-|TRBV20-1
CSARDPAGLGETQYF
TGCAGTGCTAGAGATCCCGCAGGACTCGGGGAGACCCAGTACTTC
>-|TRBJ2-3|few|TRBV5-5
CASSLTGPHTDTQYF
TGTGCCAGCAGCCTGACGGGACCGCATACAGATACGCAGTATTTT
>TRBD2|TRBJ2-3|many|TRBV4-3
CASSQDQRGASDTQYF
TGCGCCAGCAGCCAAGATCAGCGGGGGGCCTCAGATACGCAGTATTTT
>-|TRBJ1-1|few|TRBV29-1
CSVSQGNSIGAFF
TGCAGCGTTTCTCAGGGCAATTCCATTGGGGCTTTCTTT
>-|TRBJ2-7|many|TRBV15
CATSTGGEGLSEQYF
TGTGCCACCAGCACGGGCGGGGAAGGGCTAAGCGAGCAGTACTTC
>-|TRBJ1-4|-|TRBV4-2
CASSQGGKEKLFF
TGTGCCAGCAGCCAAGGGGGAAAAGAAAAACTGTTTTTT
>-|TRBJ2-2|-|TRBV12-3/TRBV12-4
CASSLRRASWSGELFF
TGTGCCAGCAGTTTGAGGAGGGCTAGCTGGTCCGGGGAGCTGTTTTTT
>TRBD2|TRBJ2-5|few|TRBV6-2/TRBV6-3
CASSYDPSGDQETQYF
TGTGCCAGCAGTTACGATCCTAGCGGGGACCAAGAGACCCAGTACTTC
>-|TRBJ1-5|few|TRBV12-3/TRBV12-4
CASSLAGREGQPQHF
TGTGCCAGCAGTTTAGCTGGCAGGGAGGGTCAGCCCCAGCATTTT
>-|TRBJ2-1|few|TRBV7-2
CASSPGADLYNEQFF
TGTGCCAGCAGCCCCGGGGCAGACCTATACAATGAGCAGTTCTTC
>-|TRBJ1-1|-|TRBV30
CAWSVPPMNTEAFF
TGTGCCTGGAGTGTCCCACCTATGAACACTGAAGCTTTCTTT
>-|TRBJ2-1|many|TRBV12-3/TRBV12-4
CASSLGGNEQFF
TGTGCCAGCAGCTTGGGCGGGAATGAGCAGTTCTTC
>TRBD2|TRBJ2-3|-|TRBV6-6
CASSYTGGGTDTQYF
TGTGCCAGCAGTTACACGGGGGGGGGCACAGATACGCAGTATTTT
>TRBD1|TRBJ1-1|-|TRBV6-1
CASRLLTGGVTEAFF
TGTGCCAGCAGGTTGTTGACAGGGGGGGTGACTGAAGCTTTCTTT
>TRBD1|TRBJ2-6|-|TRBV5-6
CASSVRDSHSGANVLTF
TGTGCCAGCAGCGTCCGGGACAGTCACTCTGGGGCCAACGTCCTGACTTTC
>TRBD2|TRBJ2-1|-|TRBV4-2
CASSQAGGSSYNEQFF
TGTGCCAGCAGCCAAGCCGGGGGGAGCTCCTACAATGAGCAGTTCTTC
>-|TRBJ2-5|many|TRBV7-6
CASSLTYGGQETQYF
TGTGCCAGCAGCTTGACTTACGGGGGCCAAGAGACCCAGTACTTC
>-|TRBJ2-7|many|TRBV4-3
CASSQDLGVYEQYF
TGCGCCAGCAGCCAAGATCTGGGTGTTTACGAGCAGTACTTC
>-|TRBJ1-1|-|TRBV6-5
CASSSPRGPGAFF
TGTGCCAGCAGTTCCCCTCGGGGTCCTGGGGCTTTCTTT
>-|TRBJ2-2|-|TRBV11-2
CASSLVRGTNTGELFF
TGTGCCAGCAGCTTAGTGAGGGGTACGAACACCGGGGAGCTGTTTTTT
>-|TRBJ1-1|-|TRBV12-3/TRBV12-4
CASSLTPLTEAFF
TGTGCCAGCAGCTTGACCCCCTTGACTGAAGCTTTCTTT
>-|TRBJ2-3|few|TRBV5-1
CASSLAPGSTDTQYF
TGCGCCAGCAGCTTAGCCCCGGGTTCCACAGATACGCAGTATTTT
>-|TRBJ2-3|few|TRBV11-2
CASSLSNSQDTQYF
TGTGCCAGCAGCTTAAGCAACTCCCAAGATACGCAGTATTTT
>TRBD2|TRBJ2-1|-|TRBV2
CASTGSSGASYNEQFF
TGTGCCAGCACAGGGAGTAGCGGGGCCTCCTACAATGAGCAGTTCTTC
>-|TRBJ1-2|-|TRBV7-9
CASSFSETRGYTF
TGTGCCAGCAGCTTTTCGGAAACGAGGGGCTACACCTTC
>TRBD1|TRBJ2-2|many|TRBV12-5
CASGSKGARTGELFF
TGTGCTAGTGGTTCAAAGGGGGCGCGCACCGGGGAGCTGTTTTTT
>-|TRBJ1-1|-|TRBV18
CASQREGNTEAFF
TGTGCCAGCCAGCGAGAAGGGAACACTGAAGCTTTCTTT
>-|TRBJ2-3|many|TRBV28
CASSLGSTQDTQYF
TGTGCCAGCAGTTTAGGGTCAACCCAAGATACGCAGTATTTT